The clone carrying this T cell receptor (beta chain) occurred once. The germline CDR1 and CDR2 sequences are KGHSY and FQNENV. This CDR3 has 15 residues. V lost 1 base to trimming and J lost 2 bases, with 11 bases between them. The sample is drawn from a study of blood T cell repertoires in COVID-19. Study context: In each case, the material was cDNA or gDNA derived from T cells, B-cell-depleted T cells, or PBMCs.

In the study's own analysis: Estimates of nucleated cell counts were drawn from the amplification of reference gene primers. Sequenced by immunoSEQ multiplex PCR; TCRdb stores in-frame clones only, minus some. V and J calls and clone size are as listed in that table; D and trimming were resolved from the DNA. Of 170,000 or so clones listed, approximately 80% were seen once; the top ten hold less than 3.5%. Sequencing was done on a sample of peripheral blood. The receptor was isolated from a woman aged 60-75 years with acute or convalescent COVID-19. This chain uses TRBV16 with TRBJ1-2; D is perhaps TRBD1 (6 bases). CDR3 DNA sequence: TGTGCCAGCAGCCAATTACCAGGGGTCAACTATGGCTACACCTTC. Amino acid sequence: CASSQLPGVNYGYTF.